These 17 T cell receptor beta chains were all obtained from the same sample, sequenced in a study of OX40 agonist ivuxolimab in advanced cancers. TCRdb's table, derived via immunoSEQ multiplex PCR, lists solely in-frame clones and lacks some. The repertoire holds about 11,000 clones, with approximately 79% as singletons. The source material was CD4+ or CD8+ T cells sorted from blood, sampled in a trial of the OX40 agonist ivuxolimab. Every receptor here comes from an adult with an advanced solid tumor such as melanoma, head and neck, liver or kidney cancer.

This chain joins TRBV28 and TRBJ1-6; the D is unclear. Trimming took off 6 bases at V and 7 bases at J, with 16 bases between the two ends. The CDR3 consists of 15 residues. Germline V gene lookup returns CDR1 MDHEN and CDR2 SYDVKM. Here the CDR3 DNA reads TGTGCCAGCAGCCACGGGTCGGGCGGAAATTCACCCCTCCACTTT. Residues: CASSHGSGGNSPLHF.

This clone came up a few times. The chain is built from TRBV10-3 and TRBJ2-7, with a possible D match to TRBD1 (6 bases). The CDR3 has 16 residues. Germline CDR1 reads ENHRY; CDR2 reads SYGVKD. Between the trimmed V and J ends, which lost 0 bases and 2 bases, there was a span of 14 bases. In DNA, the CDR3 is TGTGCCATCAGTGAGTCGACTCAGGGGACAACCTACGAGCAGTACTTC. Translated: CAISESTQGTTYEQYF.

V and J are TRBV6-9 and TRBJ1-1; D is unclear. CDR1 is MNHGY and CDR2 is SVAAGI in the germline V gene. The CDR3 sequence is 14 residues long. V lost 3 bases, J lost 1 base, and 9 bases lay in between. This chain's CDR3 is CASSYSYGNTEAFF. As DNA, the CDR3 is TGTGCCAGCAGTTACTCGTATGGGAACACTGAAGCTTTCTTT.

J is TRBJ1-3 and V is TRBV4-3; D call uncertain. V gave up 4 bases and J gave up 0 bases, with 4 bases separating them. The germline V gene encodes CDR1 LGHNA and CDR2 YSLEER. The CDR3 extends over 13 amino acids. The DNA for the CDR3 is TGCGCCAGCAGCCGTTCCTCTGGAAACACCATATATTTT. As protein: CASSRSSGNTIYF.

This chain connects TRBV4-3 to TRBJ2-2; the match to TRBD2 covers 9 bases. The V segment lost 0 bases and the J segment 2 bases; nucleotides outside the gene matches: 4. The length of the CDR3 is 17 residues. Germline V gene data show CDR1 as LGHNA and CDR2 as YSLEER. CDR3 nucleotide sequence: TGCGCCAGCAGCCAAGATCGAGCGGGAGGCAACACCGGGGAGCTGTTTTTT. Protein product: CASSQDRAGGNTGELFF.

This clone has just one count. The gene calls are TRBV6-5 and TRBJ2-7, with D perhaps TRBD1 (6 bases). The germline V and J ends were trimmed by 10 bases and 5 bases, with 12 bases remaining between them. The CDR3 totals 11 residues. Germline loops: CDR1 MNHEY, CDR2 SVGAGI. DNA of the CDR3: TGTGCCACCGACTCAGGGGACGAGCAGTACTTC. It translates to CATDSGDEQYF.

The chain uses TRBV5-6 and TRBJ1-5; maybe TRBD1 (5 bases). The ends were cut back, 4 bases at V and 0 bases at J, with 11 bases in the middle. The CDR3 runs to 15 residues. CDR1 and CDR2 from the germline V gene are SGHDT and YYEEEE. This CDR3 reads CASSISGSSNQPQHF. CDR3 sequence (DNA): TGTGCCAGCAGCATTTCAGGGAGTAGCAATCAGCCCCAGCATTTT.

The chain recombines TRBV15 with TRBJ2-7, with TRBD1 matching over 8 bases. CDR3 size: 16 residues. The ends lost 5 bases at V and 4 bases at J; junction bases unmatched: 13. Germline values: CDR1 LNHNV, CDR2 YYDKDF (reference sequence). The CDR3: CATSDLRRDRSYEQYF. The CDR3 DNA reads TGTGCCACCAGCGACCTCCGACGGGACAGGTCATACGAGCAGTACTTC.

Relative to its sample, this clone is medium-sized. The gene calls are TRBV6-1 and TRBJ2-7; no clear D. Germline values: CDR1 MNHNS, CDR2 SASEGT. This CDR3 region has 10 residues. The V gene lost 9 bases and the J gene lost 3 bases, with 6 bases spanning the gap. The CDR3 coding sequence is TGTGCCAGTCGCATCTACGAGCAGTACTTC. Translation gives CASRIYEQYF.

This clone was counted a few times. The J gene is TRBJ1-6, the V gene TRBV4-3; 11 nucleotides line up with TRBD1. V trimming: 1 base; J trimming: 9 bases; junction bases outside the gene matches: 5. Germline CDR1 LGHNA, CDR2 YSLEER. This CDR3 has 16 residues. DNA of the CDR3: TGCGCCAGCAGCCAAGTAATAGGGACAGGGGGTTCACCCCTCCACTTT. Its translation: CASSQVIGTGGSPLHF.

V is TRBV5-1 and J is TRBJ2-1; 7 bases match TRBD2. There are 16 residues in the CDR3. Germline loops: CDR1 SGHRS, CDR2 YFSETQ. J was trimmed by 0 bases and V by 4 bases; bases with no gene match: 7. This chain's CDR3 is CASSPLLAGSYNEQFF. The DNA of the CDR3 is TGCGCCAGCAGCCCGCTATTAGCGGGCTCCTACAATGAGCAGTTCTTC.

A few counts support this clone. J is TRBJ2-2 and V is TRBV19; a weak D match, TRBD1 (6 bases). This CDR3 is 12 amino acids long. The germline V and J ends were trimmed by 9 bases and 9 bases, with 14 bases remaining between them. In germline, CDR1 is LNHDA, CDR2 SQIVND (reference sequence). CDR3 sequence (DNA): TGTGCCAGCCAGACAGGCCACCGGGAGCTGTTTTTT. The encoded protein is CASQTGHRELFF.

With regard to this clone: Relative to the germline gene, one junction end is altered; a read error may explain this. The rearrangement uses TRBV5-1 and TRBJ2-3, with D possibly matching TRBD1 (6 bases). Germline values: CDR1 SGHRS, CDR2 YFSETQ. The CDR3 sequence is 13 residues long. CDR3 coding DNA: TGCGCCAGCAGCTTTGCCCAGGGGCAAGGTTTTTGTTTT. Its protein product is CASSFAQGQGFCF.

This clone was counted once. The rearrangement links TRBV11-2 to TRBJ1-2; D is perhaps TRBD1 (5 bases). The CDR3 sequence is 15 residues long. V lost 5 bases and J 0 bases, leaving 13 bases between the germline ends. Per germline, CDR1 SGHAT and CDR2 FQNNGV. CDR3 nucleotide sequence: TGTGCCAGCAGCAAAGGGCAGGGCGCTAACTATGGCTACACCTTC. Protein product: CASSKGQGANYGYTF.

The CDR3 is CASSSVDSLSSYEQYF. The CDR3 DNA is TGTGCCAGCAGCTCCGTCGACTCCCTGAGCTCCTACGAGCAGTACTTC. The chain uses TRBV7-9 and TRBJ2-5; no definite D call. The assigned J gene may be wrong: the sequence end matches TRBJ2-7 better. The CDR3 loop spans 16 amino acids. Germline V lookup: CDR1 SEHNR, CDR2 FQNEAQ (reference sequence).

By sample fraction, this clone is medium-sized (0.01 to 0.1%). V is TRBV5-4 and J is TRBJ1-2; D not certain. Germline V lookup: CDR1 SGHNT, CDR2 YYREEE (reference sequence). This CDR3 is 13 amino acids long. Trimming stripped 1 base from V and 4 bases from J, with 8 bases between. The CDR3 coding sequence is TGTGCCAGCAGCTTGAGGGATATCTATGGCTACACCTTC. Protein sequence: CASSLRDIYGYTF.

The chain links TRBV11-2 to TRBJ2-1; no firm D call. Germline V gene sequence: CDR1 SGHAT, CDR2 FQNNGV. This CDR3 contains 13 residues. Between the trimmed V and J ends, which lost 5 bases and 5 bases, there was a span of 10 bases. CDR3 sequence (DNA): TGTGCCAGCAGCGGATCGGGTAACAATGAGCAGTTCTTC. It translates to CASSGSGNNEQFF. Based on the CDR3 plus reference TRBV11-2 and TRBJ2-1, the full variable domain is EAGVAQSPRYKIIEKRQSVAFWCNPISGHATLYWYQQILGQGPKLLIQFQNNGVVDDSQLPKDRFSAERLKGVDSTLKIQPAKLEDSAVYLCASSGSGNNEQFFGPGTRLTVL.